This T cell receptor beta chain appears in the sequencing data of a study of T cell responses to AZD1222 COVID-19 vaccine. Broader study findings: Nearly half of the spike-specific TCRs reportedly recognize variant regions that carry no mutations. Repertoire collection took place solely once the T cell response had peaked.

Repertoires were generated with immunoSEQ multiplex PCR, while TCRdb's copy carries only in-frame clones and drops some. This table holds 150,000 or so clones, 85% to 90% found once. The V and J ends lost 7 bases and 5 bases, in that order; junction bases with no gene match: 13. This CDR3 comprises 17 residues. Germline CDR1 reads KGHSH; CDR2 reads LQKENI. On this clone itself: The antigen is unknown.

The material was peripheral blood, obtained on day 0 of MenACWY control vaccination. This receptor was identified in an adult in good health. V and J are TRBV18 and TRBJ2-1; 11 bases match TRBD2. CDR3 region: CASCKVAAGLADNEQFF. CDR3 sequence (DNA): TGTGCCAGCTGTAAAGTGGCGGCGGGACTAGCGGACAATGAGCAGTTCTTC.